This T cell receptor (beta chain) was captured in a study of blood T cell repertoires in COVID-19. Study background: Donors in the United States, Italy and Spain gave samples during acute or convalescent COVID-19. PBMCs, B-cell-depleted T cells, or T cells provided the cDNA or gDNA that made up the material.

As originally analysed: Quantification of nucleated cells was approximated via reference gene primer amplification. Repertoires were generated with immunoSEQ multiplex PCR, while TCRdb's copy carries only in-frame clones and drops some. Clonal size and the V and J genes are those of that table, whereas D and trimming came from the DNA. This table has around 300,000 clones, 85% appearing once. The CDR3 covers 13 residues. Germline V lookup: CDR1 LNHDA, CDR2 SQIVND (reference sequence). The V end was cut by 8 bases, the J end by 5 bases, with 16 bases between. The sample comprised peripheral blood. The chain uses TRBV19 and TRBJ2-7, with D maybe TRBD1 (6 bases). The TCR comes from a human donor in a cohort sampled during active COVID-19. As DNA, the CDR3 is TGTGCCAGTGGTCTAATAGGGGGTAACGAGCAGTACTTC. Its translation: CASGLIGGNEQYF.